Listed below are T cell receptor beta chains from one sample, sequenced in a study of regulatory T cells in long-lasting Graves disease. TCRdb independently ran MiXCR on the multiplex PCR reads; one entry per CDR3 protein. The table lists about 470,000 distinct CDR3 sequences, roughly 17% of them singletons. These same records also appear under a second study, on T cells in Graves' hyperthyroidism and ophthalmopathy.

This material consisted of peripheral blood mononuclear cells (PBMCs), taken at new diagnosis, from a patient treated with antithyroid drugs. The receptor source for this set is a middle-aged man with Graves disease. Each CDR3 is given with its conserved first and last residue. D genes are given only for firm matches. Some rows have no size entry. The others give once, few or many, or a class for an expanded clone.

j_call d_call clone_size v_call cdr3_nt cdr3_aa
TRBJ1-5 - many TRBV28 TGTGCCAGCAGCCCGGCCCGGGGCAATCAGCCCCAGCATTTT CASSPARGNQPQHF
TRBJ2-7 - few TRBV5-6 TGTGCCAGCAGCCGAAAGAAAAGACCGACCTTCTCCTACGAGCAGTACTTC CASSRKKRPTFSYEQYF
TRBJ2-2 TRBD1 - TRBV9 TGTGCCAGCAGCGGGGGGACAGGGTCTGGGGAGCTGTTTTTT CASSGGTGSGELFF
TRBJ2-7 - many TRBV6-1 TGTGCCAGCAGTGACCGGGACACACTCTACGAGCAGTACTTC CASSDRDTLYEQYF
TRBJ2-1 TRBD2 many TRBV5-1 TGCGCCAGCAGCATGACTAGCGGGATATTAAATGAGCAGTTCTTC CASSMTSGILNEQFF
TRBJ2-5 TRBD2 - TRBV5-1 TGCGCCAGCAGCTACTCCGGGACTAGCGGGAGTGGCGAAGAGACCCGGTACTTC CASSYSGTSGSGEETRYF
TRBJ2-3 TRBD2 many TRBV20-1 TGCAGTGCTAGAGATCTTACGGGAGGGTGGGATACGCAGTATTTT CSARDLTGGWDTQYF
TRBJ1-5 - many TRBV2 TGTGCCAGCAGTGAAGGAACCATTGCGAATCAGCCCCAGCATTTT CASSEGTIANQPQHF
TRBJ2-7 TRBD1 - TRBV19 TGTGCCAGTAGGAACAGGGGCACCTACGAGCAGTACTTC CASRNRGTYEQYF
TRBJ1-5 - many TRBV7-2 TGTGCCAGCAGCTTGGGTGGACGGAGTAATCAGCCCCAGCATTTT CASSLGGRSNQPQHF
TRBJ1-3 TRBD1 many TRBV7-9 TGTGCCAGCAGCTTGGGACAGACCGGCTCTGGAAACACCATATATTTT CASSLGQTGSGNTIYF